These T cell receptor beta chains were read from a single sample in a study of blood T cell repertoires in COVID-19. Generated by immunoSEQ multiplex PCR, the TCRdb table keeps only in-frame clones and is missing some. The sample consists of more than 150,000 clones, 80% to 90% of them appearing once. The sequencing input was peripheral blood. These receptors originate from an older man with active or convalescent COVID-19. The CDR3 runs from the conserved cysteine through the conserved F or W. The D gene is left open where the match is weak. Clone size is shown for a subset of rows, as once, few, many or a class of expanded clone.

>NA|TRBV3-1/TRBV3-2|TRBD1|TRBJ1-1
TGTGCCAGCAGCCCCCAGGGGGGAACTGAAGCTTTCTTT
CASSPQGGTEAFF
>NA|TRBV12-3/TRBV12-4|NA|TRBJ1-4
TGTGCCAGCAGCCCCCGGGGGGAAAAACTGTTTTTT
CASSPRGEKLFF
>NA|TRBV7-8|TRBD1|TRBJ1-2
TGTGCCAGCAGCTTAGTTGGACAGGGCGCGCTTAACTATGGCTACACCTTC
CASSLVGQGALNYGYTF
>NA|TRBV5-1|NA|TRBJ2-5
TGCGCCAGCAGCTTGCGGGCTAGCGTGGGAGAGACCCAGTACTTC
CASSLRASVGETQYF
>NA|TRBV6-5|NA|TRBJ1-1
TGTGCCAGCATCAAATCGGTCGGGGGTGACACTGAAGCTTTCTTT
CASIKSVGGDTEAFF
>NA|TRBV12-3/TRBV12-4|NA|TRBJ1-5
TGTGCCAGCAAATTGGGGGAGGGTCAGCCCCAGCATTTT
CASKLGEGQPQHF
>NA|TRBV7-3|TRBD2|TRBJ2-1
TGTGCCAGCAGCTTAACTAGCGGGACCTACAATGAGCAGTTCTTC
CASSLTSGTYNEQFF
>NA|TRBV19|TRBD2|TRBJ2-2
TGTGCCAGTTTGGGACGGGGACTAGCGGGAACCGGGGAGCTGTTTTTT
CASLGRGLAGTGELFF
>NA|TRBV2|NA|TRBJ1-3
TGTGCCAGCCAAGACAGGGGAAACACCATATATTTT
CASQDRGNTIYF
>once|TRBV18|TRBD1|TRBJ1-1
TGTGCCAGCTCACCAAAAACAGGGGGCTCCACTGAAGCTTTCTTT
CASSPKTGGSTEAFF